The TCR beta chain described here comes from a study of cytomegalovirus exposure and HLA in healthy donors. Study conclusions and caveats: Rarity characterized most TCR sequences, yet some public TCRs appeared in many donors.

Method: immunoSEQ multiplex PCR; TCRdb's copy keeps in-frame clones and lacks some. The table has tens of thousands of clones, approximately 94% seen once. An approximately 120-subject validation cohort, separate from the 666-subject first cohort, supplied the donors. Points on this clone: The antigen remains undetermined.

The CDR3 is made up of 13 amino acids. Trimming removed 2 bases at V and 12 bases at J, with 14 bases between. Germline V gives CDR1 MNHEY, CDR2 SVGAGI. The sample consisted of PBMCs. This TCR was sampled from a woman under 40 in good health and CMV-seronegative. The chain employs TRBV6-5 and TRBJ2-1; D might be TRBD2 (5 bases). CDR3 nucleotides: TGTGCCAGCAGTTACCCAAATAGCGCGGTGCAGTTCTTC. Amino acids: CASSYPNSAVQFF.